A single sample gave rise to the 10 T cell receptor beta chains below, sequenced in a study of CD8+CD57+ T cells in acquired aplastic anemia. The antigens these receptors bind are not known. Genomic DNA, serving as template, underwent TCR beta VDJ and CDR3 profiling. MiXCR was run by TCRdb on the reads, yielding one entry per CDR3 protein. In the table there are 15,000 to 20,000 distinct CDR3 sequences, more than 30% of which are singletons. Patients selected for sequencing had displayed CD8+CD57+ cell expansion by flow cytometry. Study results and limitations: Both total CD4+ and CD8+ pools in patients were more diverse than CD8+CD57+ cells.

The sample consisted of CD8+CD57+ T cells sorted from PBMCs. Subset of the sample: bead-enriched CD8+CD57+ effector memory T cells from SAA patients. These receptors originate from a human donor with aplastic anemia.

This clonotype was seen more than once but under ten times. The rearrangement joins TRBV5-1 to TRBJ2-2; TRBD1 might be the D (5 bases). The CDR3 has 17 amino acids. V lost 0 bases, J lost 2 bases, and 14 bases lay in between. Per germline, CDR1 SGHRS and CDR2 YFSETQ. The CDR3 here is CASSLVMRTLNTGELFF. The DNA for the CDR3 is TGCGCCAGCAGCTTGGTAATGAGGACACTAAACACCGGGGAGCTGTTTTTT.

V usage is TRBV15 and J usage is TRBJ2-1; weak D call: TRBD2 (6 bases). Germline CDR1 reads LNHNV; CDR2 reads YYDKDF (reference sequence). Trimming stripped 3 bases from V and 7 bases from J, with 19 bases between. The CDR3 sequence is 16 residues long. CDR3 DNA: TGTGCCACCAGCAGCTTGGTTCGCGGGGCTCAAAATGAGCAGTTCTTC. This codes for CATSSLVRGAQNEQFF.

This chain uses TRBV5-1 with TRBJ2-5; no reliable D call. The CDR3 has 14 residues. Germline CDR1 and CDR2: SGHRS and YFSETQ. V was trimmed by 4 bases and J by 2 bases, leaving 12 bases between them. The CDR3 coding sequence is TGCGCCAGCAGCGAAGGGCGATTTCAAGAGACCCAGTACTTC. Its protein is CASSEGRFQETQYF.

This clonotype was counted a few times. J is TRBJ2-7 and V is TRBV5-5; D perhaps matches TRBD1 (6 bases). This CDR3 is built from 14 residues. Germline V gene lookup returns CDR1 SGHKS and CDR2 YYEKEE (reference sequence). V lost 0 bases and J 0 bases, leaving 7 bases between the germline ends. CDR3 coding DNA: TGTGCCAGCAGCTTGGAGGACAGCTCCTACGAGCAGTACTTC. The encoded protein is CASSLEDSSYEQYF.

The chain carries TRBV20-1 and TRBJ2-7, with a tentative D call TRBD1 (6 bases). Trimming left V 1 base short and J 2 bases short, with 18 bases between. Germline V gene lookup returns CDR1 DFQATT and CDR2 SNEGSKA (reference sequence). The CDR3 runs to 16 residues. CDR3: CSARGGGQSSPYEQYF. The CDR3 nucleotides are TGCAGTGCTAGAGGTGGAGGACAGTCCTCTCCCTACGAGCAGTACTTC.

V is TRBV11-2 and J is TRBJ2-2; D is uncertain. The V gene lost 0 bases and the J gene lost 7 bases, with 6 bases spanning the gap. The CDR3 loop spans 13 amino acids. Germline V CDR1 and CDR2: SGHAT, FQNNGV. The CDR3 sequence is CASSLEVSGELFF. The CDR3 nucleotides are TGTGCCAGCAGCTTAGAGGTTAGCGGGGAGCTGTTTTTT. The entire variable domain, with the rest obtained from reference TRBV11-2 and TRBJ2-2, is as follows: EAGVAQSPRYKIIEKRQSVAFWCNPISGHATLYWYQQILGQGPKLLIQFQNNGVVDDSQLPKDRFSAERLKGVDSTLKIQPAKLEDSAVYLCASSLEVSGELFFGEGSRLTVL.

This clonotype was found once. This chain links TRBV11-1 with TRBJ2-6; 10 bases are shared with TRBD1. V was pared by 8 bases and J by 1 base, with 11 bases of the junction left unmatched. This CDR3 comprises 18 residues. Germline V gene sequence: CDR1 SGHAT, CDR2 FQDESV (reference sequence). This CDR3 reads CASRARDRGLSGANVLTF. Here the CDR3 DNA reads TGTGCCAGCCGGGCCCGGGACAGGGGCTTATCTGGGGCCAACGTCCTGACTTTC.

J is TRBJ2-2 and V is TRBV9, with 10 bases lining up with TRBD2. V lost 3 bases and J lost 5; bases outside the gene matches: 1. Germline lookup yields CDR1 SGDLS and CDR2 YYNGEE. The CDR3 consists of 14 residues. CDR3 DNA: TGTGCCAGCAGCGGGACTAGCGGAACCGGGGAGCTGTTTTTT. Amino acids: CASSGTSGTGELFF.

V gene TRBV2 combines with J gene TRBJ1-5; 7 nucleotides agree with TRBD1. Trimming cost V 6 bases and J 6 bases; bases outside gene matches: 5. There are 13 residues in the CDR3. Germline lookup yields CDR1 SNHLY and CDR2 FYNNEI. CDR3 in amino acids: CASSLRQGQPQHF. The CDR3 DNA reads TGTGCCAGCAGCCTACGACAGGGTCAGCCCCAGCATTTT.

This chain connects TRBV19 to TRBJ2-3; D may be TRBD1 or TRBD2 (6 bases each). This CDR3 has 13 residues. Deletions cut 10 bases from V and 2 bases from J, with 13 bases between. Per the germline V gene, CDR1 is LNHDA and CDR2 is SQIVND (reference sequence). CDR3 loop: CATEGGPTDTQYF. CDR3 coding DNA: TGTGCCACCGAAGGGGGGCCCACAGATACGCAGTATTTT.